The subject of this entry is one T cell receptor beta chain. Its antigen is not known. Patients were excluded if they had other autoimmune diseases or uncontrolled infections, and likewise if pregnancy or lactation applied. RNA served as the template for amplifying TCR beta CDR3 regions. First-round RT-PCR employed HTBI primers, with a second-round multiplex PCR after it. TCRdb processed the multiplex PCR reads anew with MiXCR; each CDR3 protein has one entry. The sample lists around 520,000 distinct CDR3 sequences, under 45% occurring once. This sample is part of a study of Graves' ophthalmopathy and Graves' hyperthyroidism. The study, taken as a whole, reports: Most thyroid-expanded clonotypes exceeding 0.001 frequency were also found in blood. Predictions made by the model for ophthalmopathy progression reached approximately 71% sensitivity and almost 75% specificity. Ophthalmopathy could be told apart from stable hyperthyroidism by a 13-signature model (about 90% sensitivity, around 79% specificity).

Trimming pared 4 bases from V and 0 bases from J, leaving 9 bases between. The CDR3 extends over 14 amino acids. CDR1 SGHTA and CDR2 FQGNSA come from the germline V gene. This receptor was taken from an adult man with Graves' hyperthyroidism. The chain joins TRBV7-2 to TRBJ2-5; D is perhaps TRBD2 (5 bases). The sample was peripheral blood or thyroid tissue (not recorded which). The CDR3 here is CASSSPDYQETQYF. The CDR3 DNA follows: TGTGCCAGCAGCTCGCCGGACTACCAAGAGACCCAGTACTTC.